This entry is about one T cell receptor beta chain. The antigen is undetermined. Together with a sample-barcoded 5' primer, a J-beta primer mix was included in a second PCR lasting about 7 to 11 cycles. One entry per CDR3 protein results from TCRdb running MiXCR on the 5' RACE reads. The sample consists of about 1.6 million distinct CDR3 sequences, around 36% of them appearing once. The entry originates in a study of blood T cells in healthy people across ages. About the research overall: Template switching picked up about one barcoded beta molecule for each two T cells. General study findings and limits: Observed TCR beta diversity showed a strong correlation with the percentage of naive T cells as measured by flow cytometry.

The ends lost 4 bases at V and 4 bases at J; junction bases unmatched: 5. Germline V gene lookup returns CDR1 DFQATT and CDR2 SNEGSKA (reference sequence). The CDR3 has 14 residues. The sequence was obtained from a woman aged 30 to 39 in good health. Sequenced: blood. The V and J genes are TRBV20-1 and TRBJ2-2, with TRBD2 identical over 8 bases. The CDR3 reads CSAKTSVGTGELFF. CDR3 nucleotide sequence: TGCAGTGCTAAGACTAGCGTGGGCACCGGGGAGCTGTTTTTT.